Reported below is one TCR beta chain. The entry originates in a study of cytomegalovirus exposure and HLA in healthy donors. Germline V CDR1 and CDR2: MRHNA, SNTAGT. V dropped 5 bases and J dropped 4; count of bases not matched to a gene: 6. This CDR3 is 15 amino acids long. The PCR used 60 Vbeta and 13 Jbeta primers. TCRdb's copy holds only in-frame clones and misses some; the assay was immunoSEQ multiplex PCR. The sample lists approximately 180,000 clones; roughly 70% were seen once. The chain has TRBV6-4 and TRBJ2-1, with TRBD2 matching over 9 bases. The receptor was isolated from a woman aged 30 to 39 in good health and CMV-seronegative. The sample comprised PBMCs. The CDR3 nucleotides are TGTGCCAGCAGTCGCGGGGGGGCCGGTTACAATGAGCAGTTCTTC. Its protein product is CASSRGGAGYNEQFF.